This TCR beta chain is from a study of T-cell reconstitution after alpha-beta-depleted transplantation in children. Library preparation (for TCRbeta) was performed with unique molecular identifiers. TCRdb used MiXCR to reprocess the PCR reads, holding one entry per CDR3 protein. Among 380,000 or so distinct CDR3 sequences, about an eighth were seen once, and the ten largest hold around 4.5%. This clonotype was picked up a small number of times. The sequence was obtained from a human donor who donated a stem cell graft to a child with Fanconi anemia. This material consisted of PBMCs, taken from the stem cell graft.

CDR3 DNA: TGCGCCAGCTTAAGGGGTGAGGGGGCTGAAGCTTTCTTT. Protein product: CASLRGEGAEAFF. The chain uses TRBV10-2 and TRBJ1-1; tentatively, D is TRBD1 (6 bases). V was clipped by 8 bases and J by 6 bases, with 16 bases between them. Looked up from germline, CDR1 is WSHSY and CDR2 is SAAADI. There are 13 residues in the CDR3.